This TCR beta chain stems from a study of blood T cell repertoires in COVID-19. The CDR3 spans 14 residues. Germline values: CDR1 MNHEY, CDR2 SMNVEV (reference sequence). Trimming stripped 0 bases from V and 3 bases from J, with 8 bases between. Authors' processing steps: Scientists estimated how many nucleated cells there were by amplifying reference gene primers. Generated by immunoSEQ multiplex PCR, the TCRdb table keeps only in-frame clones and is missing some. Clone size and the V and J calls come from that table; the DNA yielded D and trimming. Of hundreds of thousands of clones in the sample, over 75% are singletons; the top ten hold 2.3%.

Sequencing was done on a sample of peripheral blood. The sequence was obtained from a woman in her sixties with COVID-19, enrolled during active disease. The rearrangement links TRBV27 to TRBJ2-5; D gene uncertain. CDR3 region: CASSLSGSEETQYF. CDR3 DNA sequence: TGTGCCAGCAGTTTATCGGGCTCTGAAGAGACCCAGTACTTC.